The clone carrying this T cell receptor (beta chain) was recorded a few times. Its antigen is still unknown. This sample stems from a study of beta chain features in type 1 diabetes. Study-level information: All of the samples together had 107,917,701 sorted cells examined.

General observations from the study: In all four CD4+ subsets, TCRB CDR3 length was significantly, moderately reduced in type 1 diabetes. Compared with healthy donors, patients appeared to share more similar naive, central memory and regulatory TCRB repertoires.

cDNA synthesis used the whole RNA isolate, giving expressed TCRB sequences. TCRdb's copy holds only in-frame clones and misses some; the assay was immunoSEQ multiplex PCR. This sample has approximately 600,000 clones; around 12% occur once, and the top ten carry more than 0.095%. The collection from each donor was one heparinised blood draw averaging roughly 100 mL. Cell sorting via CD45RO/CCR7/CD25/CD127/CD95/CD27 was performed to obtain CD4+ naive, central memory, regulatory and stem cell-like memory cells. This CDR3 has 13 residues. Germline V lookup: CDR1 SQVTM, CDR2 ANQGSEA. Trimming removed 4 bases at V and 5 bases at J, with 14 bases between.

This clonotype was obtained from a man aged 25 to 45 with type 1 diabetes. The J gene is TRBJ1-2, the V gene TRBV29-1; a possible D gene is TRBD1 (5 bases). Sample: naive CD4+ T cells from blood. The CDR3 DNA is TGCAGCGTTGCCTTAACCGGGGGGTATGGCTACACCTTC. Translating it yields CSVALTGGYGYTF.